What follows describes a single T cell receptor beta chain. The sample comes from a study of blood T cell repertoires in COVID-19. Study-wide context: From the United States, Italy and Spain came samples of acute and convalescent COVID-19. PBMCs, B-cell-depleted T cells, or T cells provided the cDNA or gDNA that made up the material.

Germline CDR1 and CDR2: LNHDA and SQIVND (reference sequence). This CDR3 contains 15 residues. V was cut by 6 bases and J by 6 bases, with 17 bases left in between. Original handling: It was from reference gene primer amplification that nucleated cell counts were estimated. Assay used: immunoSEQ multiplex PCR; TCRdb lists only in-frame clones, some missing. The V and J calls and clone size were taken over from that table, and D and trimming were inferred from the DNA. The table has around 300,000 clones, around 82% seen once. The sample was peripheral blood. This TCR was sampled from a man aged 25 to 45 with active or convalescent COVID-19. The chain combines TRBV19 with TRBJ2-2; TRBD1 is a possible D gene (6 bases). CDR3 coding DNA: TGTGCCAGTAGCACGGGACACCCCACACCCGGGGAGCTGTTTTTT. It is translated as CASSTGHPTPGELFF.